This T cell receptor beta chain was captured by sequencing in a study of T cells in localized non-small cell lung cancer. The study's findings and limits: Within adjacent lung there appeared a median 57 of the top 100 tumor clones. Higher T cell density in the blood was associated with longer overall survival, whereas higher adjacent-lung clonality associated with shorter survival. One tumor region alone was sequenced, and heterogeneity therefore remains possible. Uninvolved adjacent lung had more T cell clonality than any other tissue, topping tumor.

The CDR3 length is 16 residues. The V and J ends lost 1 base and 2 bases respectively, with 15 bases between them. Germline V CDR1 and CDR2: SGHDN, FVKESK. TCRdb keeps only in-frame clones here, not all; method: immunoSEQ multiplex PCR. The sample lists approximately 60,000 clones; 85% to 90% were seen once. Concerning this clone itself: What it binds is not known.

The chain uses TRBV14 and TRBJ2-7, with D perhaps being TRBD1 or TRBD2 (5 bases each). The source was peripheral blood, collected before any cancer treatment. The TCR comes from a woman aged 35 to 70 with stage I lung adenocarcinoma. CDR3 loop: CASSQAWQGDTYEQYF. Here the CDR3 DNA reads TGTGCCAGCAGCCAAGCGTGGCAGGGAGATACCTACGAGCAGTACTTC.